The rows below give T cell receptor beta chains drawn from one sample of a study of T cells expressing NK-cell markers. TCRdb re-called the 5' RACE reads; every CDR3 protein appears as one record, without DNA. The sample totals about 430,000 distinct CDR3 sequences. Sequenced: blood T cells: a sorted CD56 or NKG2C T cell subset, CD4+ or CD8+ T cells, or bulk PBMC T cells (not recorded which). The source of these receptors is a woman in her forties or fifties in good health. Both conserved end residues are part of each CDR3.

cdr3_aa: CASSPPLTGPGYTF
j_call: TRBJ1-2
v_call: TRBV28

cdr3_aa: CAWTDRVRGREAFF
j_call: TRBJ1-1
v_call: TRBV30

cdr3_aa: CSARFRGAGYTF
j_call: TRBJ1-2
v_call: TRBV20-1

cdr3_aa: CASTPGKRYGYTF
j_call: TRBJ1-2
v_call: TRBV12-3/TRBV12-4

cdr3_aa: CASSPLGETQYF
j_call: TRBJ2-5
v_call: TRBV18

cdr3_aa: CASSPEGNTIYF
j_call: TRBJ1-3
v_call: TRBV13

cdr3_aa: CASSGGLGETQYF
j_call: TRBJ2-5
v_call: TRBV7-9

cdr3_aa: CASSGLAGANEQFF
j_call: TRBJ2-1
v_call: TRBV7-9

cdr3_aa: CASREPGQGITGELFF
j_call: TRBJ2-2
v_call: TRBV12-3/TRBV12-4

cdr3_aa: CASGQYGSNQPQHF
j_call: TRBJ1-5
v_call: TRBV2

cdr3_aa: CASSPLGGTGATGELFF
j_call: TRBJ2-2
v_call: TRBV18

cdr3_aa: CASSLGAGGFTGELFF
j_call: TRBJ2-2
v_call: TRBV5-5

cdr3_aa: CASSFMNEQFF
j_call: TRBJ2-1
v_call: TRBV5-1

cdr3_aa: CASSQGLPTLIYNEQFF
j_call: TRBJ2-1
v_call: TRBV3-1

cdr3_aa: CASSWGRTGGNTIYF
j_call: TRBJ1-3
v_call: TRBV7-9

cdr3_aa: CASIRTGRGYSNQPQHF
j_call: TRBJ1-5
v_call: TRBV12-3/TRBV12-4

cdr3_aa: CSVTAGGFTDTQYF
j_call: TRBJ2-3
v_call: TRBV29-1

cdr3_aa: CASSVTIGANTGELFF
j_call: TRBJ2-2
v_call: TRBV9

cdr3_aa: CASSWNRGRTGELFF
j_call: TRBJ2-2
v_call: TRBV5-5

cdr3_aa: CASSIPSAGRHTSFYGYTF
j_call: TRBJ1-2
v_call: TRBV19

cdr3_aa: CASSPPGVNYGYTF
j_call: TRBJ1-2
v_call: TRBV3-1

cdr3_aa: CSARQGVSSGANVLTF
j_call: TRBJ2-6
v_call: TRBV20-1

cdr3_aa: CASSADIRETQYF
j_call: TRBJ2-5
v_call: TRBV2

cdr3_aa: CSANRPGTGNLRAFF
j_call: TRBJ1-1
v_call: TRBV20-1

cdr3_aa: CSALEDGTGIGSPLHF
j_call: TRBJ1-6
v_call: TRBV20-1

cdr3_aa: CSAPRPSVSTDTQYF
j_call: TRBJ2-3
v_call: TRBV20-1

cdr3_aa: CSGKTSGSPGQYF
j_call: TRBJ2-7
v_call: TRBV20-1

cdr3_aa: CASSKGAKEKLFF
j_call: TRBJ1-4
v_call: TRBV4-2

cdr3_aa: CASSSVKNLQGANTGELFF
j_call: TRBJ2-2
v_call: TRBV7-8

cdr3_aa: CASSQVLRNRVAFF
j_call: TRBJ1-1
v_call: TRBV4-1

cdr3_aa: CASSEGGTTEKLFF
j_call: TRBJ1-4
v_call: TRBV2

cdr3_aa: CASSLAVPGDTQYF
j_call: TRBJ2-3
v_call: TRBV5-1

cdr3_aa: CAWRGPGLTKQFF
j_call: TRBJ2-1
v_call: TRBV30

cdr3_aa: CASSLEFGGDTEAFF
j_call: TRBJ1-1
v_call: TRBV5-1

cdr3_aa: CASSYLTAPYNEQFF
j_call: TRBJ2-1
v_call: TRBV6-5

cdr3_aa: CASSLSRLAGINEQFF
j_call: TRBJ2-1
v_call: TRBV12-3/TRBV12-4

cdr3_aa: CASSPPGGTEAFF
j_call: TRBJ1-1
v_call: TRBV12-3/TRBV12-4

cdr3_aa: CAWQPTGAGANVLTF
j_call: TRBJ2-6
v_call: TRBV30

cdr3_aa: CASKLTDTQYF
j_call: TRBJ2-3
v_call: TRBV6-5

cdr3_aa: CASSNRDSPNQPQHF
j_call: TRBJ1-5
v_call: TRBV19

cdr3_aa: CSARGDGDKSSYNEQFF
j_call: TRBJ2-1
v_call: TRBV20-1

cdr3_aa: CASSELGGTGTEAFF
j_call: TRBJ1-1
v_call: TRBV25-1

cdr3_aa: CASSPDADLTDTQYF
j_call: TRBJ2-3
v_call: TRBV18

cdr3_aa: CSVVGRVKDTQYF
j_call: TRBJ2-3
v_call: TRBV29-1

cdr3_aa: CASSQQGGRTAKNIQYF
j_call: TRBJ2-4
v_call: TRBV5-6

cdr3_aa: CASSPRTGTGELFF
j_call: TRBJ2-2
v_call: TRBV7-8

cdr3_aa: CSASSRDFEHTDTQYF
j_call: TRBJ2-3
v_call: TRBV20-1

cdr3_aa: CASSVAGSSVGELFF
j_call: TRBJ2-2
v_call: TRBV11-2

cdr3_aa: CASSQEPTAHGEQFF
j_call: TRBJ2-1
v_call: TRBV4-1

cdr3_aa: CASSKISQGGESGANVLTF
j_call: TRBJ2-6
v_call: TRBV21-1

cdr3_aa: CATSDPGTVPGKLFF
j_call: TRBJ2-2
v_call: TRBV24-1

cdr3_aa: CASSLVSGIAFWQFF
j_call: TRBJ2-1
v_call: TRBV12-3/TRBV12-4

cdr3_aa: CASSLTQEGTEAFF
j_call: TRBJ1-1
v_call: TRBV12-3/TRBV12-4

cdr3_aa: CSAVRAESHTGELFF
j_call: TRBJ2-2
v_call: TRBV20-1

cdr3_aa: CASSSMLRGDNEQFF
j_call: TRBJ2-1
v_call: TRBV5-1

cdr3_aa: CATHSGAYDTQYF
j_call: TRBJ2-3
v_call: TRBV18

cdr3_aa: CASSQGGLAGGYFTDTQYF
j_call: TRBJ2-3
v_call: TRBV3-1

cdr3_aa: CASSNPLAGTYNEQFF
j_call: TRBJ2-1
v_call: TRBV7-6

cdr3_aa: CSAREPGQGRETQYF
j_call: TRBJ2-5
v_call: TRBV20-1